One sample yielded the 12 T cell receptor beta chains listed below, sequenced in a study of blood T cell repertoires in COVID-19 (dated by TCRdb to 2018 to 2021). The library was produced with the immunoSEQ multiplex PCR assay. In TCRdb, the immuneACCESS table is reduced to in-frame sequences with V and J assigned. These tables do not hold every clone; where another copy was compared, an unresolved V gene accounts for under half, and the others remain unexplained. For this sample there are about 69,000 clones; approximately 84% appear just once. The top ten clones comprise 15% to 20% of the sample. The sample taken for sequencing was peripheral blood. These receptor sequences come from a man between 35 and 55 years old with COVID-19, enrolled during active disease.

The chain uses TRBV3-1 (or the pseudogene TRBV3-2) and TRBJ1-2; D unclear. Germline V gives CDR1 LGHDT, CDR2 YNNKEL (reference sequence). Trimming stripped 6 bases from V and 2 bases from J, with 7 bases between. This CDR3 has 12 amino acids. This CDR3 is CASSGGNYGYTF. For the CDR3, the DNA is TGTGCCAGCAGTGGAGGGAACTATGGCTACACCTTC.

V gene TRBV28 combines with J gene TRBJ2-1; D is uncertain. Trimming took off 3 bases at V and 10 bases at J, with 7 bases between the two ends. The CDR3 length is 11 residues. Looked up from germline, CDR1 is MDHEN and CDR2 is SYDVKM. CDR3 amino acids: CASSLFQEQFF. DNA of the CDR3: TGTGCCAGCAGTTTGTTCCAGGAGCAGTTCTTC.

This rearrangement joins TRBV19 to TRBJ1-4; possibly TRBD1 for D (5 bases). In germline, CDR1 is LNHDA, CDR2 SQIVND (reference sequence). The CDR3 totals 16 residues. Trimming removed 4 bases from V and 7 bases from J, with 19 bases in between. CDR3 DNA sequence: TGTGCCAGTAGTACCGAAAGTTGGCAGGGAGGTGAAAAACTGTTTTTT. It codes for CASSTESWQGGEKLFF.

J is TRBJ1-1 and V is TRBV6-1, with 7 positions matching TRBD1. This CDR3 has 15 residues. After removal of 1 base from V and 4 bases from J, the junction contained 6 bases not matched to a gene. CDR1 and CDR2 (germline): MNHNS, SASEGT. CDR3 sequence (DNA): TGTGCCAGCAGTGAAGGACAGGGTTTGGGCACTGAAGCTTTCTTT. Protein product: CASSEGQGLGTEAFF.

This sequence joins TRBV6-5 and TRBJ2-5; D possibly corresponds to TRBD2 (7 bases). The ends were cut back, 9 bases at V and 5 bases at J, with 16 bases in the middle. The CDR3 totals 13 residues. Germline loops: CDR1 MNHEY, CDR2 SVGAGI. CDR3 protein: CASWGGPGETQYF. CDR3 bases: TGTGCCAGTTGGGGGGGGCCGGGGGAGACCCAGTACTTC.

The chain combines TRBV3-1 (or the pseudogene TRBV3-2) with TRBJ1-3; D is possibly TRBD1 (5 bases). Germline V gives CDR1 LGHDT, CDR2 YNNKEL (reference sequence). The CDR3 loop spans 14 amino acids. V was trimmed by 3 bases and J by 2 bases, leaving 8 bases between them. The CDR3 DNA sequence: TGTGCCAGCAGCCAGCAAGGGGCTGGAAACACCATATATTTT. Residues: CASSQQGAGNTIYF.

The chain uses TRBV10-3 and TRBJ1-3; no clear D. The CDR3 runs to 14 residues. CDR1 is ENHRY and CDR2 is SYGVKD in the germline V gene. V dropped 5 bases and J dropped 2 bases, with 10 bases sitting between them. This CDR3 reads CAISYMAAGNTIYF. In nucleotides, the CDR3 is TGTGCCATCAGTTACATGGCAGCTGGAAACACCATATATTTT.

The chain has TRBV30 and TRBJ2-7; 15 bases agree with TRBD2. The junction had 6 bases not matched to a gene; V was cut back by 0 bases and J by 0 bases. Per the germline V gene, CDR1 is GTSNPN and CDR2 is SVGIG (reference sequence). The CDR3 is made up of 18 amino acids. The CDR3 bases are TGTGCCTGGAGTGTCGCTGGGACTAGCGGGGGGACCTCCTACGAGCAGTACTTC. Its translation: CAWSVAGTSGGTSYEQYF.

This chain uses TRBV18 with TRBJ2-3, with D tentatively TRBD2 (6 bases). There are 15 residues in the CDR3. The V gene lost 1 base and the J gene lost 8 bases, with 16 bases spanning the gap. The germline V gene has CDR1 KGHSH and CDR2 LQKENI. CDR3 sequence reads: CASSPQDRAGGTQYF. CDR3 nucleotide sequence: TGTGCCAGCTCACCACAAGACAGAGCCGGGGGTACGCAGTATTTT.

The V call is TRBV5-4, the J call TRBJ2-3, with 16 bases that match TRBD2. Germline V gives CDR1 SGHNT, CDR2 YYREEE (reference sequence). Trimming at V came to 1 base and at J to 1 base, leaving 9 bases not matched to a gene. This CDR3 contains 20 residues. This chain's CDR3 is CASSLRGLAGGPDGTDTQYF. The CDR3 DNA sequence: TGTGCCAGCAGCTTGAGGGGACTAGCGGGGGGGCCTGACGGCACAGATACGCAGTATTTT.

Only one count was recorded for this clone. The CDR3 here is CASSEFNEVHEQYF. As DNA, the CDR3 is TGTGCCAGCAGTGAATTTAATGAGGTACACGAGCAGTACTTC. The rearrangement joins TRBV6-1 to TRBJ2-7; no firm D call. The CDR3 runs to 14 residues. Germline loops: CDR1 MNHNS, CDR2 SASEGT. Deletions cut 2 bases from V and 5 bases from J, with 13 bases between.

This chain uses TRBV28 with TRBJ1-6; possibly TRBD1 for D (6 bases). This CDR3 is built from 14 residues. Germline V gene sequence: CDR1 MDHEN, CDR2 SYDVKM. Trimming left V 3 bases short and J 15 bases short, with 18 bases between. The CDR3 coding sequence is TGTGCCAGCAGTTTGTTGGACAGTCTTAGAGGCCTCCACTTT. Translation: CASSLLDSLRGLHF.